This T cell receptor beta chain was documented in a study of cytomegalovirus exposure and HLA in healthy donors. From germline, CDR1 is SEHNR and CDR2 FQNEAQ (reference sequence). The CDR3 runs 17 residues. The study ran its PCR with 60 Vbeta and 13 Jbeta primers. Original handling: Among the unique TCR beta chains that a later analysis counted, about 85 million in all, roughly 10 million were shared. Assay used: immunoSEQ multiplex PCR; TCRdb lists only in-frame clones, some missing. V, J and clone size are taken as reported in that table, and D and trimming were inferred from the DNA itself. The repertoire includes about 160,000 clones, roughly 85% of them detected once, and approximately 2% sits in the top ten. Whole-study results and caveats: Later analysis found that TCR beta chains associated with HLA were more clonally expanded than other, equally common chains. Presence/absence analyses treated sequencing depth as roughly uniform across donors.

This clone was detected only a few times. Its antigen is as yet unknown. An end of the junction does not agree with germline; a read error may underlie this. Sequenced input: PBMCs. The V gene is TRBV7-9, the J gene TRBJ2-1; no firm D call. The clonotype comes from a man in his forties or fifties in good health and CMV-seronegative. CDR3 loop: CSSSPTTITPAYNEQFF. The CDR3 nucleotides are TGTTCCAGCAGCCCCACCACTATTACCCCAGCCTACAATGAGCAGTTCTTC.